This TCR beta chain originates from a study of CD8 T cells in ankylosing spondylitis. Overall study results and limits: Matched ankylosing spondylitis synovial fluid reportedly showed significant enrichment of disease-linked clones. As for the disease-linked clones, they showed a CD8+ phenotype and occurred at relatively low frequencies in peripheral blood. Roughly eight highly homologous variants made up a TCR beta motif that seemed to typify ankylosing spondylitis blood.

CDR1 is DFQATT and CDR2 is SNEGSKA in the germline V gene (reference sequence). V lost 0 bases and J 6 bases, leaving 15 bases between the germline ends. The CDR3 loop spans 15 amino acids. This clonotype was observed many times. Its antigen remains unidentified. TCRdb reanalysed the 5' RACE reads using MiXCR and keeps one entry per CDR3 protein. The sample carries more than 600,000 distinct CDR3 sequences, around 20% recorded once. The J gene is TRBJ1-5, the V gene TRBV20-1, with D perhaps matching TRBD1 (5 bases). This TCR came from a male donor with ankylosing spondylitis. Sequencing was carried out using blood, either unsorted or a sorted T cell fraction (not recorded which). The CDR3 DNA sequence: TGCAGTGCTAGAGATCCCTGGGGGACGGGTCAGCCCCAGCATTTT. Translating it yields CSARDPWGTGQPQHF.